Shown below are 6 T cell receptor beta chains from a single sample sequenced in a study of blood T cell repertoires in COVID-19 (TCRdb year 2020). Library construction relied on the immunoSEQ multiplex PCR assay. The clones in this table, taken by TCRdb from immuneACCESS, are in-frame only. Not every clone is retained; where verified, under half of the shortfall comes from an unresolved V gene, and the cause of the rest is unknown. The sample yields tens of thousands of clones; around 88% were counted once. The ten largest clones add up to 4% to 6% of the sample. The source material was peripheral blood. These receptors all stem from an elderly woman with active or convalescent COVID-19.

This chain connects TRBV28 to TRBJ2-1; tentatively, D is TRBD1 (6 bases). Trimming removed 5 bases from V and 6 bases from J, with 23 bases in between. This CDR3 spans 17 amino acids. Germline V lookup: CDR1 MDHEN, CDR2 SYDVKM. As DNA, the CDR3 is TGTGCCAGCAGTCCCTCCCGCTGGGGGCTGGCAACCAATGAGCAGTTCTTC. Amino acid sequence: CASSPSRWGLATNEQFF.

The chain links TRBV24-1 to TRBJ2-1; possible D gene TRBD2, 6 bases. Trimming shortened V by 4 bases and J by 10 bases, and 16 bases separated the two germline ends. The CDR3 has 14 residues. Germline loops: CDR1 KGHDR, CDR2 SFDVKD. This CDR3 is CATSERGWGQEQFF. In DNA, the CDR3 is TGTGCCACCAGTGAACGGGGGTGGGGCCAGGAGCAGTTCTTC.

This clone came up once. Here the CDR3 reads CASSLRHRPDTQYF. The CDR3 nucleotides read TGTGCCAGCAGTCTTCGACACCGCCCAGATACGCAGTATTTT. The genes are TRBV7-3 and TRBJ2-3; D ambiguous. Trimming stripped 6 bases from V and 4 bases from J, with 14 bases between. Germline lookup yields CDR1 SGHTA and CDR2 FQGTGA. The CDR3 extends over 14 amino acids.

The J gene is TRBJ1-1, the V gene TRBV9; 8 bases match TRBD1. J lost 0 bases, V lost 4 bases, and 5 bases had no gene match. The CDR3 runs 15 residues. From germline, CDR1 is SGDLS and CDR2 YYNGEE. CDR3 nucleotide sequence: TGTGCCAGCAGCCAGGGGACAGGAGTGAACACTGAAGCTTTCTTT. Its translation is CASSQGTGVNTEAFF. The full variable domain, rest sourced from reference TRBV9 and TRBJ1-1, is DSGVTQTPKHLITATGQRVTLRCSPRSGDLSVYWYQQSLDQGLQFLIQYYNGEERAKGNILERFSAQQFPDLHSELNLSSLELGDSALYFCASSQGTGVNTEAFFGQGTRLTVV.

V gene TRBV5-1 combines with J gene TRBJ2-7, with D tentatively TRBD1 (6 bases). Trimming stripped 4 bases from V and 0 bases from J, with 8 bases between. CDR1 is SGHRS, CDR2 YFSETQ, per germline. The CDR3 consists of 13 residues. In DNA form, the CDR3 reads TGCGCCAGCAGCCGGGACAACTCCTACGAGCAGTACTTC. Protein product: CASSRDNSYEQYF.

V is TRBV9 and J is TRBJ2-2, with D uncertain. Trimming removed 2 bases at V and 10 bases at J, with 12 bases between. This CDR3 has 13 residues. Germline values: CDR1 SGDLS, CDR2 YYNGEE. The CDR3 is CASSVQAASELFF. CDR3 nucleotides: TGTGCCAGCAGCGTGCAGGCCGCTTCGGAGCTGTTTTTT.